A single sample gave rise to the 3 T cell receptor beta chains below, sequenced in a study of T cell changes during pregnancy in multiple sclerosis. Method: immunoSEQ multiplex PCR; TCRdb's copy keeps in-frame clones and lacks some. The data show about 75,000 clones, around 90% seen once. This specimen was peripheral blood, taken in the first trimester of pregnancy. The receptors stem from a female donor in good health, enrolled as a control in a pregnancy study.

The rearrangement links TRBV25-1 to TRBJ1-6; unclear D gene. This CDR3 has 15 residues. Germline V gene sequence: CDR1 MGHDK, CDR2 SYGVNS. V dropped 4 bases and J dropped 5 bases, with 12 bases sitting between them. CDR3 bases: TGTGCCAGCAGTGGTTACAGTTCAAATAATTCACCCCTCCACTTT. Encoded protein: CASSGYSSNNSPLHF.

The genes are TRBV19 and TRBJ1-5, with TRBD1 matching over 8 bases. V trimming: 2 bases; J trimming: 5 bases; junction bases outside the gene matches: 5. The CDR3 runs to 15 residues. Germline lookup yields CDR1 LNHDA and CDR2 SQIVND (reference sequence). In nucleotides, the CDR3 is TGTGCCAGTAGTATAAGCGACAGGGGCCATCAGCCCCAGCATTTT. Translated: CASSISDRGHQPQHF.

The rearrangement uses TRBV9 and TRBJ2-1; TRBD2 might be the D (5 bases). CDR1 and CDR2 (germline): SGDLS, YYNGEE. The CDR3 has 13 amino acids. V shed 1 base and J shed 8 bases, with 10 bases lying between them. The CDR3 nucleotides are TGTGCCAGCAGCGTAATATCGGGATATGAGCAGTTCTTC. It specifies CASSVISGYEQFF.